The 18 T cell receptor beta chains reported below all come from one sample, sequenced in a study of T cells in narcolepsy. This table comes from immunoSEQ multiplex PCR, and its TCRdb copy is limited to in-frame clones, with some not included. The sample includes some 37,000 clones, under 85% of them seen just once. Sequenced input: CD45RA- memory CD4+ T cells from PBMCs. Source of these receptors: a human donor with narcolepsy.

The CDR3 spells CASSRDRGGEQYF. CDR3 DNA sequence: TGTGCCAGCAGTAGGGACAGGGGCGGGGAGCAGTACTTC. The V and J genes are TRBV6-6 and TRBJ2-7, with 10 bases that match TRBD1. The CDR3 spans 13 residues. Per germline, CDR1 MNHNY and CDR2 SVGAGI (reference sequence). The V gene end was trimmed by 5 bases and the J gene end by 7 bases; junction bases not matched to a gene: 5.

The gene calls are TRBV2 and TRBJ1-6; 7 bases fit TRBD1. The CDR3 has 15 amino acids. Losses at the gene ends were 4 bases for V and 10 bases for J; bases not matched to a gene: 10. Germline assignment: CDR1 SNHLY and CDR2 FYNNEI. The CDR3 DNA sequence: TGTGCCAGCAGTGTTGAGGGGGCTGTTCGCTCACCCCTCCACTTT. It codes for CASSVEGAVRSPLHF. Combining the CDR3 with reference TRBV2 and TRBJ1-6 gives the whole variable domain EPEVTQTPSHQVTQMGQEVILRCVPISNHLYFYWYRQILGQKVEFLVSFYNNEISEKSEIFDDQFSVERPDGSNFTLKIRSTKLEDSAMYFCASSVEGAVRSPLHFGNGTRLTVT.

In this sample, this clone turned up once. The rearrangement joins TRBV7-8 to TRBJ1-3, with TRBD1 as a possible D gene (6 bases). CDR3 length: 17 amino acids. Trimming pared 2 bases from V and 0 bases from J, leaving 14 bases between. Looked up from germline, CDR1 is SGHVS and CDR2 is FQNEAQ. The CDR3 region has the DNA TGTGCCAGCAGCTTATATCCAGGGACACGCTCTGGAAACACCATATATTTT. Translating it yields CASSLYPGTRSGNTIYF.

This sequence joins TRBV6-6 and TRBJ2-6; D remains unclear. The CDR3 is made up of 14 amino acids. CDR1 and CDR2 from the germline V gene are MNHNY and SVGAGI (reference sequence). V shed 7 bases and J shed 2 bases, with 9 bases lying between them. CDR3 sequence reads: CASTSATGANVLTF. The CDR3 DNA is TGTGCCAGCACGTCGGCCACTGGGGCCAACGTCCTGACTTTC.

V and J are TRBV9 and TRBJ2-1; possible D gene TRBD2, 6 bases. CDR3 length: 17 residues. Germline CDR1 is SGDLS and CDR2 is YYNGEE. Trimming cost V 0 bases and J 1 base, with 14 bases left between them. The CDR3 DNA sequence: TGTGCCAGCAGCGTAGCCGTAGGAGGGTATTCCTACAATGAGCAGTTCTTC. It is translated as CASSVAVGGYSYNEQFF.

A few counts support this clone. The rearrangement joins TRBV7-9 to TRBJ2-7, with TRBD1 as a possible D gene (6 bases). CDR3 size: 13 residues. Germline values: CDR1 SEHNR, CDR2 FQNEAQ (reference sequence). The ends were cut back, 8 bases at V and 0 bases at J, with 11 bases in the middle. The CDR3 DNA sequence: TGTGCCAGCCTAAGGGGGAACTCCTACGAGCAGTACTTC. Amino acid sequence: CASLRGNSYEQYF.

This clone was detected a few times. The J gene is TRBJ2-7, the V gene TRBV2; D not certain. Germline V CDR1 and CDR2: SNHLY, FYNNEI. The CDR3 loop spans 13 amino acids. The V and J ends lost 11 bases and 3 bases respectively, with 17 bases between them. The CDR3 DNA is TGTGCCGGTGGGTTTGGGTATAGCTACGAGCAGTACTTC. Translation: CAGGFGYSYEQYF.

The chain has TRBV6-5 and TRBJ2-2; D remains unclear. This CDR3 spans 15 amino acids. With 6 bases removed from V and 5 bases from J, the gap between germline ends came to 16 bases. Germline-derived CDR1 and CDR2 are MNHEY and SVGAGI. In DNA form, the CDR3 reads TGTGCCAGCAGGACTCAGCAGTTAACAACCGGGGAGCTGTTTTTT. Protein product: CASRTQQLTTGELFF.

The chain uses TRBV7-2 and TRBJ1-1; D perhaps matches TRBD1 (5 bases). The CDR3 is 13 residues long. The germline gives CDR1 SGHTA, CDR2 FQGNSA. The V gene lost 5 bases and the J gene lost 1 base, with 8 bases spanning the gap. Here the CDR3 reads CASSRDRNTEAFF. Here the CDR3 DNA reads TGTGCCAGCAGCCGAGACAGGAACACTGAAGCTTTCTTT.

This clone turned up a few times. This sequence joins TRBV19 and TRBJ2-7; D not certain. Per the germline V gene, CDR1 is LNHDA and CDR2 is SQIVND (reference sequence). This CDR3 spans 13 amino acids. Trimming pared 3 bases from V and 0 bases from J, leaving 6 bases between. CDR3 nucleotides: TGTGCCAGTAGTATGGAAGGCTCCTACGAGCAGTACTTC. Amino acid sequence: CASSMEGSYEQYF.

This rearrangement joins TRBV6-5 to TRBJ1-6; the match to TRBD1 covers 8 bases. V lost 5 bases to trimming and J lost 7 bases; unmatched junction nucleotides: 7. Germline lookup yields CDR1 MNHEY and CDR2 SVGAGI. CDR3 size: 15 residues. The chain's CDR3 is CASSQPGQANSPLHF. Here the CDR3 DNA reads TGTGCCAGCAGTCAGCCGGGACAGGCAAATTCACCCCTCCACTTT.

The chain combines TRBV7-2 with TRBJ1-2, with D unresolved. The V gene lost 1 base and the J gene lost 6 bases, with 6 bases spanning the gap. CDR3 length: 12 residues. CDR1 and CDR2 from the germline V gene are SGHTA and FQGNSA. The CDR3 loop is CASSLEGNGYTF. The DNA of the CDR3 is TGTGCCAGCAGCTTAGAAGGGAATGGCTACACCTTC.

This clone occurred once. The CDR3 DNA sequence: TGTGCCAGCAGCCCCCCTGGCGGGGGAAACACCTTC. The encoded protein is CASSPPGGGNTF. V and J are TRBV7-9 and TRBJ1-2, with TRBD1 as a possible D gene (5 bases). From germline, CDR1 is SEHNR and CDR2 FQNEAQ (reference sequence). This CDR3 region has 12 residues. Trimming removed 5 bases from V and 12 bases from J, with 16 bases in between.

This chain links TRBV9 with TRBJ1-1; TRBD1 might be the D (5 bases). This CDR3 is built from 13 residues. Trimming took off 5 bases at V and 1 base at J, with 9 bases between the two ends. The germline gives CDR1 SGDLS, CDR2 YYNGEE. The CDR3, as DNA: TGTGCCAGCAGGCGACAGCCGAACACTGAAGCTTTCTTT. Its translation: CASRRQPNTEAFF.

V usage is TRBV19 and J usage is TRBJ1-5; D possibly corresponds to TRBD1 (6 bases). This CDR3 is 16 amino acids long. V shed 4 bases and J shed 0 bases, with 13 bases lying between them. Germline CDR1 LNHDA, CDR2 SQIVND (reference sequence). This CDR3 is CASSTRTDHSNQPQHF. In DNA form, the CDR3 reads TGTGCCAGTAGTACACGGACAGATCATAGCAATCAGCCCCAGCATTTT. The full variable domain, rest sourced from reference TRBV19 and TRBJ1-5, is DGGITQSPKYLFRKEGQNVTLSCEQNLNHDAMYWYRQDPGQGLRLIYYSQIVNDFQKGDIAEGYSVSREKKESFPLTVTSAQKNPTAFYLCASSTRTDHSNQPQHFGDGTRLSIL.

The V call is TRBV9, the J call TRBJ2-5; 10 positions agree with TRBD2. V gave up 1 base and J gave up 1 base; unmatched junction bases: 4. The CDR3 loop spans 16 amino acids. The germline CDR1 and CDR2 sequences are SGDLS and YYNGEE. The chain's CDR3 is CASSVRSGGAQETQYF. The CDR3 bases are TGTGCCAGCAGCGTACGGAGCGGGGGGGCCCAAGAGACCCAGTACTTC.

The DNA of the CDR3 is TGTGCCAGCAGTGAGCGACACCGGACTGAAGCTTTCTTT. Translation gives CASSERHRTEAFF. The gene calls are TRBV25-1 and TRBJ1-1; D is ambiguous. V lost 3 bases, J lost 5 bases, and 10 bases lay in between. The CDR3 covers 13 residues. The germline CDR1 and CDR2 sequences are MGHDK and SYGVNS.

This chain links TRBV19 with TRBJ2-2; D is possibly TRBD1 (6 bases). The CDR3 runs 15 residues. V lost 1 base, J lost 2 bases, and 8 bases lay in between. Germline lookup yields CDR1 LNHDA and CDR2 SQIVND (reference sequence). In DNA, the CDR3 is TGTGCCAGTAGTATAGCCAGGGGTAACACCGGGGAGCTGTTTTTT. The encoded protein is CASSIARGNTGELFF.